This T cell receptor (beta chain) appears in the sequencing data of a study of CD8+ T cells in alopecia areata. Overall study results and limits: Resident alphabeta T cells of normal skin are also sequenced in scalp samples. Administration of tofacitinib significantly diminished scalp clonality and expanded CD8+ clones within the top 100.

This CDR3 contains 13 residues. From germline, CDR1 is GTSNPN and CDR2 SVGIG (reference sequence). Trimming removed 3 bases from V and 1 base from J, with 9 bases in between. Notes on this clone: The antigen is undetermined.

Treatment noted: oral pan-JAK inhibitor, 5-10 mg twice daily. Sequencing used cDNA as its template, made by extracting RNA and reverse transcribing it. Clones were read by immunoSEQ multiplex PCR, and TCRdb kept only the in-frame ones, dropping some. This sample has approximately 150,000 clones, with roughly 60% found just once. The source is a human donor with alopecia areata. The input for sequencing was CD4+ T cells sorted from blood, taken at week 24, from a patient treated with tofacitinib. This chain uses TRBV30 with TRBJ1-1; D not certain. This chain's CDR3 is CAWSWGTNTEAFF. The CDR3 DNA is TGTGCCTGGAGCTGGGGAACGAACACTGAAGCTTTCTTT.